A single T cell receptor (beta chain) is shown here with its context. Germline assignment: CDR1 KGHDR and CDR2 SFDVKD. The CDR3 consists of 15 residues. V lost 9 bases to trimming and J lost 1 base, with 17 bases between them. The data originate from a study of T cells in Graves' hyperthyroidism and ophthalmopathy. RNA transcripts served as the template for amplifying TCR beta CDR3 regions. An initial round of RT-PCR targeting the TCR CDR3 relied on the HTBI primer set. TCRdb recomputed calls from the multiplex PCR reads with MiXCR, one row per CDR3 protein. The sample shows 400,000 or so distinct CDR3 sequences, 15% of them seen only once.

The sequence derives from a woman aged 55-70 years with Graves' ophthalmopathy. The sequenced sample consisted of blood. The chain couples TRBV24-1 to TRBJ1-1; a weak D match, TRBD1 (6 bases). The CDR3 coding sequence is TGTGCCACCCTCCCCCGGACAGAGCCGAACACTGAAGCTTTCTTT. Its translation is CATLPRTEPNTEAFF.